The present T cell receptor (beta chain) was sequenced within a study of T cell repertoires and HLA-DP antigens. Study-level background: The donors, ranging 18-to-29 to 60-to-69 years, included a couple of males and one female.

Each pre-culture CD4+ sample aimed for 200,000 T cell genomes at deep resolution. Sequencing used immunoSEQ multiplex PCR; TCRdb keeps in-frame clones, though not all of them. The table includes approximately 90,000 clones, around nine tenths detected once. Turning to this clone: As yet, its antigen is unknown.

The germline V gene encodes CDR1 SQVTM and CDR2 ANQGSEA. The CDR3 spans 11 residues. V lost 2 bases and J lost 8, with 9 bases in between. The sequence was collected from a man aged 45 to 65 in good health and CMV-seronegative. The rearrangement uses TRBV29-1 and TRBJ1-1; D call uncertain. Sequencing was performed on CD4+ T cells from PBMCs. In nucleotides, the CDR3 is TGCAGCGTTGAATTCACGGCGGAAGCTTTCTTT. Translating it yields CSVEFTAEAFF.